The clone carrying this T cell receptor beta chain came up a few times. The target antigen is unknown. TCRdb used MiXCR to reprocess the 5' RACE reads, holding one entry per CDR3 protein. The sample has roughly 250,000 distinct CDR3 sequences, 16% seen once. This record comes from a study of T-cell memory formation after mild COVID-19. Between the trimmed V and J ends, which lost 4 bases and 0 bases, there was a span of 6 bases. This CDR3 has 13 residues. Per germline, CDR1 KGHDR and CDR2 SFDVKD. The study, taken as a whole, reports: SARS-CoV-2 specificity of second-wave clones peaking day 37 was unconfirmed. Day 15 to 85 contracting clones showed balanced CD4/CD8; day 15 to 37 expanders favored CD4+. Pre-infection memory held some responding clones, suggesting pre-existing cross-reactive T cells responded.

The TCR originated in a man aged 18 to 30 who had mild COVID-19 (a few samples of this study predate the infection). Cell type and time point are not known. The V gene is TRBV24-1, the J gene TRBJ2-7; D is undetermined. Specimen: PBMCs or a T cell subset sorted from them (not recorded which). CDR3 loop: CATSEHSSYEQYV. CDR3 nucleotides: TGTGCCACCAGTGAGCACAGCTCCTACGAGCAGTACGTC.